The following is a TCR beta chain sequence with its context. Libraries were prepared by immunoSEQ multiplex PCR; TCRdb keeps only in-frame clonotypes and omits some of them. The sample lists about 180,000 clones, approximately 85% occurring once. This sample was included in a study of blood T cell repertoires in COVID-19. Study overall: Spain, Italy and the United States supplied samples that represented acute and convalescent COVID-19. From T cells, B-cell-depleted T cells, or PBMCs came the material, which was cDNA or gDNA.

Germline V gene lookup returns CDR1 SGHNT and CDR2 YYREEE (reference sequence). The CDR3 is 15 amino acids. V gave up 4 bases and J gave up 4 bases, with 14 bases separating them. The V gene is TRBV5-4, the J gene TRBJ2-2; D is unclear. The sequencing input was peripheral blood. The sequence came from a woman of 80 years or more with acute or convalescent COVID-19. The CDR3 reads CASSPSTRSTGELFF. The CDR3 DNA reads TGTGCCAGCAGCCCCAGTACCCGATCCACCGGGGAGCTGTTTTTT.